The 28 T cell receptor beta chains below all came from one sample that was sequenced in a study of CD8 T cells in Susac syndrome. Random hexamers primed reverse transcription of about 0.45 to 1 ug RNA. TCRdb fed the immunoSEQ multiplex PCR reads into MiXCR, producing one record per CDR3 protein. The sample yields about 130,000 distinct CDR3 sequences, 90% to 95% seen once. The sequenced material came from CD4+ T cells from PBMCs. All receptors come from a human donor in good health.

The rearrangement links TRBV5-5 to TRBJ2-5; no reliable D call. The CDR3 is 14 amino acids. The germline CDR1 and CDR2 sequences are SGHKS and YYEKEE (reference sequence). Trimming cost V 1 base and J 5 bases, with 12 bases left between them. CDR3 in amino acids: CASSLLVLDETQYF. The CDR3 nucleotides are TGTGCCAGCAGCTTGTTGGTGTTGGATGAGACCCAGTACTTC.

This rearrangement joins TRBV5-4 to TRBJ2-3; 9 bases are shared with TRBD2. The trim removed 1 base at V and 3 bases at J, leaving 6 bases unmatched. The CDR3 contains 16 residues. Looked up from germline, CDR1 is SGHNT and CDR2 is YYREEE (reference sequence). The CDR3 spells CASSLPLAGVTDTQYF. The DNA for the CDR3 is TGTGCCAGCAGCTTGCCCTTAGCGGGAGTGACAGATACGCAGTATTTT. Using reference TRBV5-4 and TRBJ2-3 for the parts outside the CDR3, the full variable domain is ETGVTQSPTHLIKTRGQQVTLRCSSQSGHNTVSWYQQALGQGPQFIFQYYREEENGRGNFPPRFSGLQFPNYSSELNVNALELDDSALYLCASSLPLAGVTDTQYFGPGTRLTVL.

The rearrangement uses TRBV28 and TRBJ2-7; 11 positions agree with TRBD1. Trimming removed 8 bases from V and 6 bases from J; junction bases left unmatched: 6. Per germline, CDR1 MDHEN and CDR2 SYDVKM. This CDR3 is 13 amino acids long. CDR3: CASLGQGAAEQYF. In DNA, the CDR3 is TGTGCCAGCCTAGGACAGGGGGCCGCCGAGCAGTACTTC.

The chain is built from TRBV20-1 and TRBJ2-1, with D perhaps TRBD2 (5 bases). Per germline, CDR1 DFQATT and CDR2 SNEGSKA (reference sequence). This CDR3 has 17 residues. Trimming removed 1 base at V and 0 bases at J, with 16 bases between. In nucleotides, the CDR3 is TGCAGTGCTAGAGGGGAGAGCGGTCTGAGCTCCTACAATGAGCAGTTCTTC. Residues: CSARGESGLSSYNEQFF.

The chain recombines TRBV29-1 with TRBJ2-7; weak D call: TRBD2 (6 bases). In germline, CDR1 is SQVTM, CDR2 ANQGSEA. This CDR3 has 14 residues. Trimming cost V 4 bases and J 0 bases, with 13 bases left between them. The CDR3 DNA is TGCAGCGTTGCGGTTATAGCGGCCTCCTACGAGCAGTACTTC. It is translated as CSVAVIAASYEQYF.

This sequence joins TRBV12-3 or TRBV12-4 and TRBJ2-2; D is perhaps TRBD2 (7 bases). The CDR3 length is 15 residues. Trimming left V 5 bases short and J 6 bases short, with 16 bases between. Here the CDR3 reads CASSLEGGVAGELFF. Here the CDR3 DNA reads TGTGCCAGCAGTCTGGAGGGGGGGGTAGCCGGGGAGCTGTTTTTT.

The rearrangement uses TRBV7-9 and TRBJ2-1; possible D gene TRBD2, 6 bases. CDR3 length equals 14 residues. The germline gives CDR1 SEHNR, CDR2 FQNEAQ (reference sequence). V lost 2 bases and J 8 bases, leaving 13 bases between the germline ends. The CDR3 bases are TGTGCCAGCAGCTTAACGGGTGGGGAGGATGAGCAGTTCTTC. Its translation is CASSLTGGEDEQFF.

This chain uses TRBV5-1 with TRBJ2-1; TRBD1 might be the D (6 bases). Germline V gives CDR1 SGHRS, CDR2 YFSETQ. Trimming took off 0 bases at V and 9 bases at J, with 10 bases between the two ends. The CDR3 runs to 13 residues. The chain's CDR3 is CASSLVTGGEQFF. Written as DNA, the CDR3 is TGCGCCAGCAGCTTGGTGACAGGAGGTGAGCAGTTCTTC.

V gene TRBV19 combines with J gene TRBJ2-1, with 7 bases fitting TRBD1. CDR3 length: 15 residues. Germline CDR1 is LNHDA and CDR2 is SQIVND (reference sequence). Trimming removed 4 bases from V and 3 bases from J; junction bases left unmatched: 6. This CDR3 reads CASSTRQGHYNEQFF. The CDR3 DNA follows: TGTGCCAGTAGTACGCGACAGGGTCACTACAATGAGCAGTTCTTC. The full variable domain, rest sourced from reference TRBV19 and TRBJ2-1, is DGGITQSPKYLFRKEGQNVTLSCEQNLNHDAMYWYRQDPGQGLRLIYYSQIVNDFQKGDIAEGYSVSREKKESFPLTVTSAQKNPTAFYLCASSTRQGHYNEQFFGPGTRLTVL.

This clonotype was picked up one time. The rearrangement joins TRBV9 to TRBJ2-7; D unclear. Germline V gene sequence: CDR1 SGDLS, CDR2 YYNGEE. V was clipped by 1 base and J by 4 bases, with 9 bases between them. There are 13 residues in the CDR3. The CDR3, as DNA: TGTGCCAGCAGCGTAAGGGCCGGGTACGAGCAGTACTTC. It specifies CASSVRAGYEQYF.

This clonotype was found once. The chain carries TRBV6-5 and TRBJ1-1; no reliable D call. V dropped 0 bases and J dropped 0 bases, with 8 bases sitting between them. The germline gives CDR1 MNHEY, CDR2 SVGAGI. This CDR3 spans 15 amino acids. The CDR3 DNA sequence: TGTGCCAGCAGTTACTCAGGACTACTGAACACTGAAGCTTTCTTT. Translation: CASSYSGLLNTEAFF.

The chain is built from TRBV5-1 and TRBJ1-2; 7 positions agree with TRBD1. The V segment lost 3 bases and the J segment 2 bases; nucleotides outside the gene matches: 4. Germline loops: CDR1 SGHRS, CDR2 YFSETQ. The CDR3 covers 14 residues. CDR3 region: CASSSTTGNYGYTF. DNA of the CDR3: TGCGCCAGCAGCTCGACGACAGGGAACTATGGCTACACCTTC.

This clonotype was picked up one time. The rearrangement uses TRBV20-1 and TRBJ1-5; D call uncertain. Trimming left V 4 bases short and J 3 bases short, with 13 bases between. Germline V gene lookup returns CDR1 DFQATT and CDR2 SNEGSKA (reference sequence). The CDR3 contains 14 residues. The CDR3 reads CSATPAEPNQPQHF. The DNA for the CDR3 is TGCAGTGCTACCCCGGCGGAACCCAATCAGCCCCAGCATTTT.

The chain uses TRBV11-2 and TRBJ2-7; tentative D call: TRBD1 (6 bases). CDR3 length: 17 residues. V gave up 5 bases and J gave up 2 bases, with 22 bases separating them. In germline, CDR1 is SGHAT, CDR2 FQNNGV. The CDR3 reads CASSQSWGPNVAYEQYF. The CDR3 nucleotides are TGTGCCAGCAGCCAAAGTTGGGGGCCGAACGTCGCCTACGAGCAGTACTTC.

J is TRBJ2-1 and V is TRBV19; TRBD1 matches at 9 bases. Per the germline V gene, CDR1 is LNHDA and CDR2 is SQIVND (reference sequence). The CDR3 consists of 15 residues. V was pared by 6 bases and J by 7 bases, with 10 bases of the junction left unmatched. CDR3 region: CASSDPGQGPNEQFF. The CDR3 DNA is TGTGCCAGTAGCGATCCGGGACAGGGTCCGAATGAGCAGTTCTTC.

The chain links TRBV10-3 to TRBJ1-2; a weak D match, TRBD1 (6 bases). V lost 8 bases and J lost 0, with 19 bases in between. The CDR3 contains 16 residues. Looked up from germline, CDR1 is ENHRY and CDR2 is SYGVKD. Here the CDR3 reads CAISPGESFSNYGYTF. The CDR3 nucleotides read TGTGCCATCTCCCCAGGGGAGAGTTTTTCTAACTATGGCTACACCTTC.

This clonotype was observed once. The chain recombines TRBV27 with TRBJ2-5; D is perhaps TRBD2 (5 bases). This CDR3 spans 15 amino acids. V shed 2 bases and J shed 2 bases, with 12 bases lying between them. Germline assignment: CDR1 MNHEY and CDR2 SMNVEV (reference sequence). This CDR3 is CASSLAGLRQETQYF. The DNA of the CDR3 is TGTGCCAGCAGTTTAGCTGGACTCCGACAAGAGACCCAGTACTTC.

This chain connects TRBV19 to TRBJ2-5; D tentatively fits TRBD1 or TRBD2 (5 bases each). Germline V lookup: CDR1 LNHDA, CDR2 SQIVND (reference sequence). This CDR3 region has 15 residues. The ends were cut back, 5 bases at V and 2 bases at J, with 15 bases in the middle. CDR3 region: CASSRGPGTQETQYF. The CDR3 nucleotides read TGTGCCAGTAGTCGGGGACCGGGAACGCAAGAGACCCAGTACTTC. Full variable domain (rest looked up from reference TRBV19 and TRBJ2-5): DGGITQSPKYLFRKEGQNVTLSCEQNLNHDAMYWYRQDPGQGLRLIYYSQIVNDFQKGDIAEGYSVSREKKESFPLTVTSAQKNPTAFYLCASSRGPGTQETQYFGPGTRLLVL.

This sequence joins TRBV7-9 and TRBJ2-1, with TRBD1 identical over 7 bases. Germline trimming cut 3 bases from V and 7 bases from J; bases unmatched to any gene: 9. This CDR3 is 15 amino acids long. Looked up from germline, CDR1 is SEHNR and CDR2 is FQNEAQ (reference sequence). CDR3: CASSFPGTDINEQFF. The CDR3 DNA follows: TGTGCCAGCAGCTTTCCCGGGACAGACATAAATGAGCAGTTCTTC. Drawing the rest from reference TRBV7-9 and TRBJ2-1, the complete variable domain is DTGVSQNPRHKITKRGQNVTFRCDPISEHNRLYWYRQTLGQGPEFLTYFQNEAQLEKSRLLSDRFSAERPKGSFSTLEIQRTEQGDSAMYLCASSFPGTDINEQFFGPGTRLTVL.

The V gene is TRBV20-1, the J gene TRBJ2-7, with 12 bases identical to TRBD2. With V trimmed by 3 bases and J by 2 bases, 14 bases remained unmatched. Germline CDR1 and CDR2: DFQATT and SNEGSKA (reference sequence). This CDR3 has 18 amino acids. CDR3 loop: CSASVPGLAGRRAYEQYF. The CDR3 nucleotides read TGCAGTGCTAGCGTTCCGGGACTAGCGGGTAGGAGGGCCTACGAGCAGTACTTC.

This clonotype occurred once. This chain connects TRBV6-5 to TRBJ2-7, with 11 bases matching TRBD1. With 0 bases clipped from V and 9 bases from J, the junction kept 10 bases outside the gene matches. The CDR3 loop spans 16 amino acids. CDR1 and CDR2 from the germline V gene are MNHEY and SVGAGI. This CDR3 reads CASSYSGTGGRDGQYF. The DNA of the CDR3 is TGTGCCAGCAGTTACTCGGGGACAGGGGGTCGCGATGGGCAGTACTTC.

The V gene is TRBV12-3 or TRBV12-4, the J gene TRBJ1-3; D perhaps matches TRBD1 (5 bases). Trimming stripped 8 bases from V and 4 bases from J, with 9 bases between. The CDR3 has 12 residues. The CDR3 spells CASGRAGNTIYF. CDR3 DNA sequence: TGTGCCAGCGGCAGGGCGGGAAACACCATATATTTT.

CDR3 protein: CASRRWENTEAFF. DNA for the CDR3: TGTGCCAGCAGAAGGTGGGAGAACACTGAAGCTTTCTTT. The chain employs TRBV6-5 and TRBJ1-1; D gene ambiguous. The CDR3 totals 13 residues. Germline values: CDR1 MNHEY, CDR2 SVGAGI. The ends were cut back, 6 bases at V and 1 base at J, with 9 bases in the middle.

The chain joins TRBV10-3 to TRBJ2-5; 12 bases map to TRBD2. CDR1 is ENHRY, CDR2 SYGVKD, per germline. After removal of 2 bases from V and 4 bases from J, the junction contained 2 bases not matched to a gene. The CDR3 is 15 amino acids. The CDR3 DNA is TGTGCCATCAGTGAGCCGGGACTAGCGGGAGAGACCCAGTACTTC. It encodes CAISEPGLAGETQYF.

This chain uses TRBV6-5 with TRBJ1-1; no definite D call. Per the germline V gene, CDR1 is MNHEY and CDR2 is SVGAGI. The CDR3 runs 13 residues. Trimming left V 5 bases short and J 0 bases short, with 7 bases between. In DNA, the CDR3 is TGTGCCAGCAGTAAACCATTGAACACTGAAGCTTTCTTT. This encodes CASSKPLNTEAFF.

The chain couples TRBV4-3 to TRBJ1-2; D call uncertain. Germline CDR1 reads LGHNA; CDR2 reads YSLEER. Trimming removed 0 bases at V and 2 bases at J, with 10 bases between. This CDR3 contains 15 residues. CDR3 loop: CASSQDVSENYGYTF. CDR3 sequence (DNA): TGCGCCAGCAGCCAAGATGTCTCAGAAAACTATGGCTACACCTTC.

This rearrangement joins TRBV6-5 to TRBJ2-5, with D tentatively TRBD2 (5 bases). CDR1 is MNHEY and CDR2 is SVGAGI in the germline V gene. With 0 bases removed from V and 5 bases from J, the gap between germline ends came to 7 bases. The CDR3 spans 13 residues. As DNA, the CDR3 is TGTGCCAGCAGTTACTCCCCGGGGGAGACCCAGTACTTC. Amino acids: CASSYSPGETQYF.

The chain joins TRBV7-9 to TRBJ2-6; D is unclear. Germline CDR1 and CDR2: SEHNR and FQNEAQ (reference sequence). Trimming left V 8 bases short and J 0 bases short, with 14 bases between. The CDR3 runs 16 residues. As DNA, the CDR3 is TGTGCCAGCGGCGGTCAGCCTCGCTCTGGGGCCAACGTCCTGACTTTC. The encoded protein is CASGGQPRSGANVLTF.